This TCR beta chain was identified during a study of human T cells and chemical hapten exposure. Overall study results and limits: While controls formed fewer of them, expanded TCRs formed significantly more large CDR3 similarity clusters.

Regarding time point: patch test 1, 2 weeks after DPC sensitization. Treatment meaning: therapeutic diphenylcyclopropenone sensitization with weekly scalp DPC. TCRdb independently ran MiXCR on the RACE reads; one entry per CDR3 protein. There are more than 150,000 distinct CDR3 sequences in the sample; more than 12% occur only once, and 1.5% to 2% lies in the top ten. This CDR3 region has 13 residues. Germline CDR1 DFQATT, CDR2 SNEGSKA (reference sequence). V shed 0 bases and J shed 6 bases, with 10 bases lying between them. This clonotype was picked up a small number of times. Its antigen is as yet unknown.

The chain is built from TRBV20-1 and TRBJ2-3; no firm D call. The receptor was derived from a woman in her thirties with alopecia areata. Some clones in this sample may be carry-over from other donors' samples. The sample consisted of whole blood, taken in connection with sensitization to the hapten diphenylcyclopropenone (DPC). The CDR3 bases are TGCAGTGCTAGAGATGCCCGTTTGGATACGCAGTATTTT. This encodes CSARDARLDTQYF.